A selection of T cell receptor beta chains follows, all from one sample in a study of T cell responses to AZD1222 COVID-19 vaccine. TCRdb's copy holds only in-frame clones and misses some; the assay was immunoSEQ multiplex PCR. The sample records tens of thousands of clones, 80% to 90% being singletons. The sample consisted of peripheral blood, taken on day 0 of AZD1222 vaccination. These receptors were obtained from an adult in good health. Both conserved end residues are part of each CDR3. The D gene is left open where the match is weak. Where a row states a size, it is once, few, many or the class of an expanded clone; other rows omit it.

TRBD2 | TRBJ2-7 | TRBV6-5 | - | TGTGCCAGCAGTTACACTAGCGGGATGTACGAGCAGTACTTC | CASSYTSGMYEQYF
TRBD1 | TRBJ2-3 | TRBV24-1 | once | TGTGCCACCAGTGATCGGGACAGTAGCACAGATACGCAGTATTTT | CATSDRDSSTDTQYF
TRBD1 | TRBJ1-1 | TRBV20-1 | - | TGCAGTGCTAGTCGACCGGGACAGCCCATTGAAGCTTTCTTT | CSASRPGQPIEAFF
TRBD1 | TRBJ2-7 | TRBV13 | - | TGTGCCAGCAGCCGGGACAGGGGATCCTACGAGCAGTACTTC | CASSRDRGSYEQYF
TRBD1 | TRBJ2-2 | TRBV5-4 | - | TGTGCCAGCAGCTCAGGGGGCTGGCAGGACACCGGGGAGCTGTTTTTT | CASSSGGWQDTGELFF
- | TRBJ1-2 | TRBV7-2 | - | TGTGCCAGCAGCTTAGCGTACACAGGGAACTATGGCTACACCTTC | CASSLAYTGNYGYTF
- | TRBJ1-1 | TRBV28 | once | TGTGCCAGCAGCTTAGGCGTTCTCTACACTGAAGCTTTCTTT | CASSLGVLYTEAFF
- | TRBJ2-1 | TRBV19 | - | TGTGCCAGTAGTTCGTCGGGGCACTACAATGAGCAGTTCTTC | CASSSSGHYNEQFF
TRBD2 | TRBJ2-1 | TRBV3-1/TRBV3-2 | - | TGTGCCAGCAGCCAACTAGCGGAGAGCAATGAGCAGTTCTTC | CASSQLAESNEQFF
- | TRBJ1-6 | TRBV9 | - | TGTGCCAGCAGCCCTGACGAAGGCGCGTCACCCCTCCACTTT | CASSPDEGASPLHF
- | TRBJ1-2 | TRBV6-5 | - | TGTGCCAGCATTCACGCGGGGGACTATGGCTACACCTTC | CASIHAGDYGYTF
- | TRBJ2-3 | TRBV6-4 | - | TGTGCCAGCGGAAGCACAGATACGCAGTATTTT | CASGSTDTQYF
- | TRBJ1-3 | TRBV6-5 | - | TGTGCCAGCAGTTACGATGGGGCTGGGGCTGGAAACACCATATATTTT | CASSYDGAGAGNTIYF
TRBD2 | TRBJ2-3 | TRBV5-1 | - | TGCGCCAGCAGCGCCCTACTCGGACTAGCAGGAAGCACAGATACGCAGTATTTT | CASSALLGLAGSTDTQYF
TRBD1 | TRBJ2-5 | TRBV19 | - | TGTGCCAGTAGTATGCGACAGGGGGGTGTTGAGACCCAGTACTTC | CASSMRQGGVETQYF
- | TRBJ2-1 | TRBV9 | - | TGTGCCAGCAGCCTTCCTCTAGCTCCCCGGGACTCTACCTACAATGAGCAGTTCTTC | CASSLPLAPRDSTYNEQFF
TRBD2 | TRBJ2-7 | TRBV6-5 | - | TGTGCCAGCAGTAAACGTAGCGGGAACTCCTACGAGCAGTACTTC | CASSKRSGNSYEQYF
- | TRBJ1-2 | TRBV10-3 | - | TGTGCCATCAGTGAGTTCCCAGGACCGACCTATGGCTACACCTTC | CAISEFPGPTYGYTF
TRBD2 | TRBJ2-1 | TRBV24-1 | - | TGTGCCACCAGTGATCCGGGGACTAGCGATAAGGAGGGGCAGTTCTTC | CATSDPGTSDKEGQFF
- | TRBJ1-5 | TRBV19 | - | TGTGCCAGTAGTATACCTCGGGGGTTCAATCAGCCCCAGCATTTT | CASSIPRGFNQPQHF
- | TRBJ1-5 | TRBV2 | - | TGTGCCAGCAGTTTACAGGGAATTGACAGTCAGCCCCAGCATTTT | CASSLQGIDSQPQHF
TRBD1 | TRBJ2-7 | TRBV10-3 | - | TGTGCCATCAGTGATGGTCGCAGGGGGCGCGCCTACGAGCAGTACTTC | CAISDGRRGRAYEQYF
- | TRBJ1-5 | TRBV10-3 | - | TGTGCCATCAAGGAGGGGGGAAATCAGCCCCAGCATTTT | CAIKEGGNQPQHF
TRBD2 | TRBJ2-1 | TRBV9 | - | TGTGCCAGCAGCGGACCCTTGCTACTAGCGGGGGGATACAATGAGCAGTTCTTC | CASSGPLLLAGGYNEQFF
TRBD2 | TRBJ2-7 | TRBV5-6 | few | TGTGCCAGCAGCTTGGCGATGCTAGCGGGAGACTACGAGCAGTACTTC | CASSLAMLAGDYEQYF
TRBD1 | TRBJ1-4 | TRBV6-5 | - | TGTGCCAGCAGTAGAACCGGGACAGGGTTAGAAAAACTGTTTTTT | CASSRTGTGLEKLFF
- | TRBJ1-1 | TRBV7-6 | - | TGTGCCAGCAGCTCTTTGCGACTCGACACTGAAGCTTTCTTT | CASSSLRLDTEAFF
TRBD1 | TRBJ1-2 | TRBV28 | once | TGTGCCAGCAGCCCCCCACAGGGGGATATCTATGGCTACACCTTC | CASSPPQGDIYGYTF
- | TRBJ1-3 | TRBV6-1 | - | TGTGCCAGCAGTGAACAGGGACCTGGAAACACCATATATTTT | CASSEQGPGNTIYF
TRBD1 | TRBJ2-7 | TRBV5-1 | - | TGCGCCAGCAGCTTGGCACAAAACAGGGGATCCTACGAGCAGTACTTC | CASSLAQNRGSYEQYF
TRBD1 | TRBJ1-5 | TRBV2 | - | TGTGCCAGCAGTATGACAGGGGAACAGCCCCAGCATTTT | CASSMTGEQPQHF
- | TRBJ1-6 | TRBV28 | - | TGTGCCAGCTCCCGGACGGGGAATTCACCCCTCCACTTT | CASSRTGNSPLHF
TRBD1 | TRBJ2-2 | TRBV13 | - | TGTGCCAGCAGCTTAAAAGGGGGCAAGGGGGAGCTGTTTTTT | CASSLKGGKGELFF
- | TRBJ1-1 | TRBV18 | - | TGTGCCAGCTCTCCCAAGCTCCGAACTGAAGCTTTCTTT | CASSPKLRTEAFF
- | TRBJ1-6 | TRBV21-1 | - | TGTGCCAGCAGCAAAAGATATAATTCACCCCTCCACTTT | CASSKRYNSPLHF
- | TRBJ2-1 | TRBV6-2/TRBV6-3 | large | TGTGCCAGCAGTTACTCGTCAGTTACTGAGCAGTTCTTC | CASSYSSVTEQFF
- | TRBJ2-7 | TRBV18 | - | TGTGCCAGCTCACCTACGGGGGTTCAGGGCGGCGAGCAGTACTTC | CASSPTGVQGGEQYF
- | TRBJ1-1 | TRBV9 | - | TGTGCCAGCAGCGTAGGACGGAACACTGAAGCTTTCTTT | CASSVGRNTEAFF
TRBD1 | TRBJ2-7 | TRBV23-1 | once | TGCGCCAGCAGTAGAAGGGGGCGCTACGAGCAGTACTTC | CASSRRGRYEQYF
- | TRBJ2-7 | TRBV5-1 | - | TGCGCCAGCAGCGGAACAGGGTATTCCTACGAGCAGTACTTC | CASSGTGYSYEQYF
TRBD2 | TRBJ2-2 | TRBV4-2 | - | TGTGCCAGCAGCCACGCCGGCGGGGGGGGCACCGGGGAGCTGTTTTTT | CASSHAGGGGTGELFF
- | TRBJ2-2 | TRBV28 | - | TGTGCCAGCAGTCCTATAACAGCCGCGTGGACCGGGGAGCTGTTTTTT | CASSPITAAWTGELFF
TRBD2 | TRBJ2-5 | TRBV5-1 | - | TGCGCCAGCAGCTTGGGTGCTAGCGGGAGTGAAGAGACCCAGTACTTC | CASSLGASGSEETQYF
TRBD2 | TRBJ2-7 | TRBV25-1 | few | TGTGCCAGCAGTGAAGGGCGGGAGGGCAGATACGAGCAGTACTTC | CASSEGREGRYEQYF
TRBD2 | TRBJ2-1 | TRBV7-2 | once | TGTGCCAGCAGCTTAGCAAGCGGGATGACCTACAATGAGCAGTTCTTC | CASSLASGMTYNEQFF
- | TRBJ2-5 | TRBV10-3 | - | TGTGCCATCAGTGAGGGACAGAAAGAGACCCAGTACTTC | CAISEGQKETQYF
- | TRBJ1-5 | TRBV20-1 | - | TGCAGTGCTGGTCAGCCCCAGCATTTT | CSAGQPQHF
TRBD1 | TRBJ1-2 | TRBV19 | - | TGTGCCAGTAGATCGACAGGGCTAGGCTACACCTTC | CASRSTGLGYTF
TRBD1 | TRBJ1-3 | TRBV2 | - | TGTGCCAGCGGACAGGGGAAGAGCTCTGGAAACACCATATATTTT | CASGQGKSSGNTIYF
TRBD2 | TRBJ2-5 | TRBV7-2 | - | TGTGCCAGCAGCTTAGAGGGACTAGCCCAAGAGACCCAGTACTTC | CASSLEGLAQETQYF
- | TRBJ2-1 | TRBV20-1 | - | TGCAGTGCTAGTTTCCGGGACTTCTTCCCCTCCTACAATGAGCAGTTCTTC | CSASFRDFFPSYNEQFF
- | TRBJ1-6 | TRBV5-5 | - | TGTGCCAGCAGCTTGAGGCTCTCCTATAATTCACCCCTCCACTTT | CASSLRLSYNSPLHF
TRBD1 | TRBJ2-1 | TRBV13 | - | TGTGCCAGCAGCTGGGGGACAGGGCTAAACAATGAGCAGTTCTTC | CASSWGTGLNNEQFF
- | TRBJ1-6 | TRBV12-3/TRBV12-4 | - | TGTGCCAGCGGGGACACTTATAATTCACCCCTCCACTTT | CASGDTYNSPLHF
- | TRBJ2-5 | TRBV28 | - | TGTGCCAGCAGTTTAAGTGGGCCCCAAGAGACCCAGTACTTC | CASSLSGPQETQYF
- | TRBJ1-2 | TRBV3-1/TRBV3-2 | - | TGTGCCAGCAGCCGATACCACGACAGTATCATTGGCTACACCTTC | CASSRYHDSIIGYTF
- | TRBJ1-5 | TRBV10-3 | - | TGTGCCGTCAGAGGCGGGAACAATCAGCCCCAGCATTTT | CAVRGGNNQPQHF
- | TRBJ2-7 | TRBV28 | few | TGTGCCAGCAGTCTAGTGAACTCCTACGAGCAGTACTTC | CASSLVNSYEQYF
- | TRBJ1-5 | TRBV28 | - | TGTGCCAGCAGTTTCGACAATCAGCCCCAGCATTTT | CASSFDNQPQHF